Sequencing of this T cell receptor (beta chain) was carried out in a study of beta chain features in type 1 diabetes. Whole-study results and caveats: Across all four CD4+ subsets, people with type 1 diabetes showed modestly shorter TCRB CDR3s. Type 1 diabetes patients showed fewer insertions and more deletions at VDJ junctions.

The CDR3 is 11 residues long. V was shortened by 5 bases and J by 5 bases, with 5 bases between the two germline ends. The germline V gene encodes CDR1 SGHRS and CDR2 YFSETQ. About this clone itself: What it binds is not known.

The entirety of the isolated RNA underwent reverse transcription, so expressed TCRB transcripts were sequenced. Produced via immunoSEQ multiplex PCR; TCRdb's table is partial and in-frame only. The table lists 550,000 to 850,000 clones, around an eighth of them singletons. The chain uses TRBV5-1 and TRBJ2-1; D is ambiguous. The receptor comes from a man between 18 and 35 years old with type 1 diabetes. Sequenced: naive CD4+ T cells from blood. CDR3 sequence: CASRKNNEQFF. DNA of the CDR3: TGCGCCAGCAGGAAAAACAATGAGCAGTTCTTC.